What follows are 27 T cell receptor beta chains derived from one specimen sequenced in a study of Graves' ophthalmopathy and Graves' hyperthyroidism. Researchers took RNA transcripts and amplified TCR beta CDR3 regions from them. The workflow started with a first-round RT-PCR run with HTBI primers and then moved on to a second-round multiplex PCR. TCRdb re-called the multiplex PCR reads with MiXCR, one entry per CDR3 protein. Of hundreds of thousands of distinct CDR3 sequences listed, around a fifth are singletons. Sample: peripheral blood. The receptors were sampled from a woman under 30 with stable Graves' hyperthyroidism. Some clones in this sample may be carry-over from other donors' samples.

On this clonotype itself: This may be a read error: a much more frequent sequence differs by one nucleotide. The DNA of the CDR3 is TGTGCCAGCAGTGCCGGACAGGACCCGATTCCCTACGAGCAGTACTTC. The encoded protein is CASSAGQDPIPYEQYF. The V call is TRBV12-3 or TRBV12-4, the J call TRBJ2-7; 7 bases fit TRBD1. Trimming took 5 bases from V and 2 from J; bases not matched to a gene: 12. The CDR3 loop spans 16 amino acids.

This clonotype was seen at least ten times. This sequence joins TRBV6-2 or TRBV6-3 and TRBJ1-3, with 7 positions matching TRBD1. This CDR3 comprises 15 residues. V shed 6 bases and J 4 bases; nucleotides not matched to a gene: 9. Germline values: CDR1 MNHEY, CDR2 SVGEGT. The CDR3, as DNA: TGTGCCAGCAGCCGGACAGGCGGTTCGGGAAACACCATATATTTT. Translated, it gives CASSRTGGSGNTIYF.

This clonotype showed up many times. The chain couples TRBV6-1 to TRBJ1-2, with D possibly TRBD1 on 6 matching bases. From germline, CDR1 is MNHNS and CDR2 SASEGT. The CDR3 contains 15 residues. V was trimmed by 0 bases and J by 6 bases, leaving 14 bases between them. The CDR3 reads CASSEARRGANGYTF. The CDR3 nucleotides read TGTGCCAGCAGTGAAGCGCGAAGGGGGGCGAATGGCTACACCTTC.

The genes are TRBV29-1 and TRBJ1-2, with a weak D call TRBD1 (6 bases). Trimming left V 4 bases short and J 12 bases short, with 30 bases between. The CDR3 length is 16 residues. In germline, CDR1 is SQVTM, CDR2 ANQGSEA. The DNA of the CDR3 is TGCAGCGTTGGCCTCTCAGGTGGAACAGGGACCGAAGGGAACACCTTC. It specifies CSVGLSGGTGTEGNTF.

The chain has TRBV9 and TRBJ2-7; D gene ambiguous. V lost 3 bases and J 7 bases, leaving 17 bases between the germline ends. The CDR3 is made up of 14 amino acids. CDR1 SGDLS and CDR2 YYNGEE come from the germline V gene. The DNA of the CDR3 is TGTGCCAGCAGCGCAGAAGCTCTCGCGGAAGAGCAGTACTTC. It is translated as CASSAEALAEEQYF.

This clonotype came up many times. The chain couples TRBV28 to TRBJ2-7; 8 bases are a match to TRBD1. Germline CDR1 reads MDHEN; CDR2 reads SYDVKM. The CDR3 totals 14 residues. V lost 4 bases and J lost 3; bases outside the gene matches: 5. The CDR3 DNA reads TGTGCCAGCAGTTATGGTGGACAGGGCTACGAGCAGTACTTC. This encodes CASSYGGQGYEQYF.

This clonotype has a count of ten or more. The CDR3 nucleotides are TGTGCCAGCGCGACGGGGCCCCAAGAGACCCAGTACTTC. Its translation is CASATGPQETQYF. The gene calls are TRBV6-1 and TRBJ2-5; either TRBD1 or TRBD2 may supply D (5 bases each). There are 13 residues in the CDR3. Trimming took off 8 bases at V and 1 base at J, with 11 bases between the two ends. Germline loops: CDR1 MNHNS, CDR2 SASEGT.

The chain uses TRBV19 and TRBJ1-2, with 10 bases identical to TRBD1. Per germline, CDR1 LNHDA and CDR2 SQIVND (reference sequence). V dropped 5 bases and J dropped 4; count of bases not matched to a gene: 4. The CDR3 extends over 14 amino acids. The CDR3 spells CASSVGTGVYGYTF. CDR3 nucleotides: TGTGCCAGTAGTGTCGGGACAGGGGTCTATGGCTACACCTTC.

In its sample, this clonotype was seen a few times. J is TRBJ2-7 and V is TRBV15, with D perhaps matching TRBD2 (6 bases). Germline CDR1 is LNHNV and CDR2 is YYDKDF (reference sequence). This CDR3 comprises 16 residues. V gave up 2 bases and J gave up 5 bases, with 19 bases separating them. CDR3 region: CATSRTTSYGRDEQYF. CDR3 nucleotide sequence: TGTGCCACCAGCAGAACCACTAGCTACGGGAGAGACGAGCAGTACTTC. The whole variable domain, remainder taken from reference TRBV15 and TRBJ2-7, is DAMVIQNPRYQVTQFGKPVTLSCSQTLNHNVMYWYQQKSSQAPKLLFHYYDKDFNNEADTPDNFQSRRPNTSFCFLDIRSPGLGDTAMYLCATSRTTSYGRDEQYFGPGTRLTVT.

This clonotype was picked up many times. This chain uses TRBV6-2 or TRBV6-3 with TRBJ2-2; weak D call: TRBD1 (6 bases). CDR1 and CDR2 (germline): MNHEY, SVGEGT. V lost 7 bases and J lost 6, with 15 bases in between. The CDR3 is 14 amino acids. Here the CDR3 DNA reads TGTGCCAGCACCCACGGTGGGGGCGCCGGGGAGCTGTTTTTT. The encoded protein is CASTHGGGAGELFF.

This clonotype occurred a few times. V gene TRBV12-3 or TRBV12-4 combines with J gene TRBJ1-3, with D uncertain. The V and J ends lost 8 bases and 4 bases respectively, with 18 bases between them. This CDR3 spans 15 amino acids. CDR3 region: CASGPDLLSGNTIYF. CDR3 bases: TGTGCCAGCGGCCCAGACCTACTCTCCGGAAACACCATATATTTT.

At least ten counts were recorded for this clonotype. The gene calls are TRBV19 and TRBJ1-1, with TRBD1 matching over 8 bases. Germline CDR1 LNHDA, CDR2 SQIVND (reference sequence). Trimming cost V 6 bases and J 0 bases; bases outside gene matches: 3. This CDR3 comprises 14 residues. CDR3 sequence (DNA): TGTGCCAGTAGAAAGGACAGGGTGAACACTGAAGCTTTCTTT. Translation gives CASRKDRVNTEAFF.

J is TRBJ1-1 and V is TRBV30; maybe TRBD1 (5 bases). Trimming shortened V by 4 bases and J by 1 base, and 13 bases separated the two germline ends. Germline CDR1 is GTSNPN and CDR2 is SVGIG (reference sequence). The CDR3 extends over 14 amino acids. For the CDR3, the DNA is TGTGCCTGGAAGGTGGGACCAAAGAACACTGAAGCTTTCTTT. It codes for CAWKVGPKNTEAFF. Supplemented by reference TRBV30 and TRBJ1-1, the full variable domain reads SQTIHQWPATLVQPVGSPLSLECTVEGTSNPNLYWYRQAAGRGLQLLFYSVGIGQISSEVPQNLSASRPQDRQFILSSKKLLLSDSGFYLCAWKVGPKNTEAFFGQGTRLTVV.

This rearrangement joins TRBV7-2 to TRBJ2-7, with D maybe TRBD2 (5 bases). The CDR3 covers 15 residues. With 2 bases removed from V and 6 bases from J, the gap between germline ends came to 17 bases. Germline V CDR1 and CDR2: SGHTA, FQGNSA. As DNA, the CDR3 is TGTGCCAGCAGCTTATCGCTTCGGGATGTGGGCGAGCAGTACTTC. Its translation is CASSLSLRDVGEQYF.

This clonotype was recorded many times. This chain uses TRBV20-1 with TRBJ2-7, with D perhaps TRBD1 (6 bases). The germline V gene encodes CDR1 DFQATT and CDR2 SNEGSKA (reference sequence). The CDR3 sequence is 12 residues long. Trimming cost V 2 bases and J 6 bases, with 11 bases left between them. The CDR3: CSARMTGFEQYF. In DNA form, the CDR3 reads TGCAGTGCTAGAATGACAGGTTTCGAGCAGTACTTC.

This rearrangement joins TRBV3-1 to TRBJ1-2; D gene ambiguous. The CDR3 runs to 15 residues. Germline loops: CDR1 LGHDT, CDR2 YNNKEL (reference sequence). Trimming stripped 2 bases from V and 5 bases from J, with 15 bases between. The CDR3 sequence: CASSQFRQNSYGYTF. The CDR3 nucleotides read TGTGCCAGCAGCCAATTTAGGCAGAATAGTTATGGCTACACCTTC.

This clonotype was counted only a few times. For the CDR3, the DNA is TGTGCCAGCAGTTTTGGACAGGCCGTGGGGGGCTACACCTTC. Translated, it gives CASSFGQAVGGYTF. The chain carries TRBV28 and TRBJ1-2; 7 nucleotides line up with TRBD1. The CDR3 runs to 14 residues. In germline, CDR1 is MDHEN, CDR2 SYDVKM. V trimming: 3 bases; J trimming: 8 bases; junction bases outside the gene matches: 9.

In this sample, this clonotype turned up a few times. The CDR3 nucleotides are TGCAGCGTTGTCGACAGTGAAGCTTTCTTT. Its translation: CSVVDSEAFF. This sequence joins TRBV29-1 and TRBJ1-1, with D perhaps TRBD1 (5 bases). Germline loops: CDR1 SQVTM, CDR2 ANQGSEA. The CDR3 is 10 residues long. Deletions cut 4 bases from V and 7 bases from J, with 7 bases between.

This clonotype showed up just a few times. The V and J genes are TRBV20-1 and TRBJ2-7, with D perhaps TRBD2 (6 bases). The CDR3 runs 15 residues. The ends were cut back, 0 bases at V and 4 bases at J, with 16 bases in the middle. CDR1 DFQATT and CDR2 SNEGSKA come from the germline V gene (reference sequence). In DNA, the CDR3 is TGCAGTGCTAGAGATTACGGGGAACGGGAGTACGAGCAGTACTTC. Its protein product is CSARDYGEREYEQYF.

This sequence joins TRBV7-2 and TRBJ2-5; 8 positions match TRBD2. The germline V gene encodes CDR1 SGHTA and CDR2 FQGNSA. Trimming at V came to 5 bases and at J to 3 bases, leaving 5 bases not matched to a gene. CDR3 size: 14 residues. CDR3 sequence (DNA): TGTGCCAGCAGCATGCGGGGGGTGGAAGAGACCCAGTACTTC. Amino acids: CASSMRGVEETQYF. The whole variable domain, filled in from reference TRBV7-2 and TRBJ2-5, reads GAGVSQSPSNKVTEKGKDVELRCDPISGHTALYWYRQSLGQGLEFLIYFQGNSAPDKSGLPSDRFSAERTGGSVSTLTIQRTQQEDSAVYLCASSMRGVEETQYFGPGTRLLVL.

CDR3 coding DNA: TGTGCCACCAGCCTAGCCTCAGGTCCTAACTATGGCTACACCTTC. This gives the protein CATSLASGPNYGYTF. The V gene is TRBV27, the J gene TRBJ1-2, with D hard to call. This CDR3 contains 15 residues. The V gene's germline CDR1 is MNHEY and CDR2 SMNVEV (reference sequence). V lost 10 bases and J lost 0, with 18 bases in between.

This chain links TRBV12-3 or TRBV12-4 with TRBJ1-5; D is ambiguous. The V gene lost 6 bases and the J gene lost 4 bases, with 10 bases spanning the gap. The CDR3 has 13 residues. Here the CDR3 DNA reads TGTGCCAGCAGCCTCCAGGTTAATCAGCCCCAGCATTTT. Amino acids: CASSLQVNQPQHF.

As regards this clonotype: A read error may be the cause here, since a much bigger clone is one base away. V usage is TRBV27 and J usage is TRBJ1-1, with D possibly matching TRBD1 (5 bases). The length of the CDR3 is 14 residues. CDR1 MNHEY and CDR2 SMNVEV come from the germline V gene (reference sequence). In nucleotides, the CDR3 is TGTGCCAGCAGTTTAAAACAGGTAAACACTGTAGCTTTCTTT. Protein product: CASSLKQVNTVAFF.

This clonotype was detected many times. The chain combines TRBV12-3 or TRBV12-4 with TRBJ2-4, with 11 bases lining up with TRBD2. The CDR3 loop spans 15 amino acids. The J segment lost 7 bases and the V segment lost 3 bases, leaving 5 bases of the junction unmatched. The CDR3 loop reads CASSLGLAEGNIQYF. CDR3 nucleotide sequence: TGTGCCAGCAGTTTGGGACTAGCGGAGGGGAACATTCAGTACTTC.

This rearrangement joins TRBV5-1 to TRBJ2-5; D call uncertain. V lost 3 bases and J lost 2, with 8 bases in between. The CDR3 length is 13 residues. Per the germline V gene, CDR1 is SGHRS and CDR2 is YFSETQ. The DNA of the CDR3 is TGCGCCAGCAGCTGGACGGTACAAGAGACCCAGTACTTC. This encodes CASSWTVQETQYF. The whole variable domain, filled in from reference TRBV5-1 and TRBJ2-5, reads KAGVTQTPRYLIKTRGQQVTLSCSPISGHRSVSWYQQTPGQGLQFLFEYFSETQRNKGNFPGRFSGRQFSNSRSEMNVSTLELGDSALYLCASSWTVQETQYFGPGTRLLVL.

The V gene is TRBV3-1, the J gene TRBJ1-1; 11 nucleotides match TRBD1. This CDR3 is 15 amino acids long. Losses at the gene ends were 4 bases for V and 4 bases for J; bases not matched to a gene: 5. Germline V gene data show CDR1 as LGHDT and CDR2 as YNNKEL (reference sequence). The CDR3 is CASSPRGQGGTEAFF. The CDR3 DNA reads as TGTGCCAGCAGCCCGCGGGGACAGGGGGGCACTGAAGCTTTCTTT.

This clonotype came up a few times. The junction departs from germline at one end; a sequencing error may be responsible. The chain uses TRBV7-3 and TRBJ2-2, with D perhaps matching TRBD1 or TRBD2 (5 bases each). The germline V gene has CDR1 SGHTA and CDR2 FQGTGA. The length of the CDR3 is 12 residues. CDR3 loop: CASSPNPRELCF. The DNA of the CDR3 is TGTGCCAGCAGCCCCAACCCCAGGGAGCTGTGTTTT.